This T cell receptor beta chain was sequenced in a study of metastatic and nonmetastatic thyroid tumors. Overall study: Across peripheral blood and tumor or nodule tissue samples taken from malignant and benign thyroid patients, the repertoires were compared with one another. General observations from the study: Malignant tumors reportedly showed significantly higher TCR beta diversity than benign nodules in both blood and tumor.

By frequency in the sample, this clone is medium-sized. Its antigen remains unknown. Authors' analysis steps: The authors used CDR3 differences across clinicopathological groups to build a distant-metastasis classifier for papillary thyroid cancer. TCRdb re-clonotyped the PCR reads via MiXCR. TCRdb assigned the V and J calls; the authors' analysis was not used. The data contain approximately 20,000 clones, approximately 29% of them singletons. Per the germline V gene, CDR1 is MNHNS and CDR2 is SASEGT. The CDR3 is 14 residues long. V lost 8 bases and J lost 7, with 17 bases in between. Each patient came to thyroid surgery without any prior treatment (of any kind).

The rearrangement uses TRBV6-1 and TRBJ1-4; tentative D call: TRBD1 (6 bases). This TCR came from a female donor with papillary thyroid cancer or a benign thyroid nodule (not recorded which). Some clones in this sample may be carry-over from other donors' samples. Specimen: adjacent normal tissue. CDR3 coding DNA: TGTGCCAGCTTTGGGGGGGGCGCGGGTGAAAAACTGTTTTTT. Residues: CASFGGGAGEKLFF.